These 11 T cell receptor beta chains were all obtained from the same sample, sequenced in a study of T cell responses to AZD1222 COVID-19 vaccine. Clones were read by immunoSEQ multiplex PCR, and TCRdb kept only the in-frame ones, dropping some. In the table there are under 200,000 clones, roughly 90% of which are singletons. This specimen consisted of peripheral blood, obtained 28 days after the second AZD1222 dose. The receptors derive from an adult who received the AZD1222 COVID-19 vaccine.

The CDR3 spells CASKLALGVDTQYF. The CDR3 nucleotides are TGTGCCAGTAAATTAGCCCTCGGGGTGGATACGCAGTATTTT. The chain uses TRBV19 and TRBJ2-3; tentative D call: TRBD2 (5 bases). The germline V gene encodes CDR1 LNHDA and CDR2 SQIVND (reference sequence). The CDR3 has 14 residues. V lost 7 bases to trimming and J lost 6 bases, with 17 bases between them.

The chain uses TRBV6-5 and TRBJ1-2; D remains ambiguous. The CDR3 runs to 13 residues. CDR1 and CDR2 from the germline V gene are MNHEY and SVGAGI. Trimming took 11 bases from V and 4 from J, leaving 17 bases between them. This CDR3 is CAARPGLTYGYTF. The CDR3 nucleotides read TGTGCCGCACGCCCCGGGCTAACCTATGGCTACACCTTC.

The chain joins TRBV19 to TRBJ2-3, with 8 bases aligning to TRBD1. V dropped 3 bases and J dropped 5; count of bases not matched to a gene: 7. The CDR3 runs to 15 residues. Germline CDR1 LNHDA, CDR2 SQIVND (reference sequence). The CDR3 sequence: CASSIGGQGGDTQYF. In DNA, the CDR3 is TGTGCCAGTAGTATCGGAGGACAGGGTGGAGATACGCAGTATTTT.

This clone was seen once. The V call is TRBV19, the J call TRBJ2-1; 12 positions agree with TRBD2. V shed 4 bases and J 10 bases; nucleotides not matched to a gene: 2. CDR3 length equals 13 residues. Germline loops: CDR1 LNHDA, CDR2 SQIVND (reference sequence). The CDR3 DNA reads as TGTGCCAGTAGTAGGGGGACTAGCGGGGAGCAGTTCTTC. This gives the protein CASSRGTSGEQFF.

V gene TRBV7-2 combines with J gene TRBJ1-3; unclear D gene. Germline V gene lookup returns CDR1 SGHTA and CDR2 FQGNSA. The CDR3 has 14 residues. Trimming pared 4 bases from V and 1 base from J, leaving 8 bases between. The CDR3: CASSSLGSGNTIYF. CDR3 bases: TGTGCCAGCAGCTCACTAGGGTCTGGAAACACCATATATTTT.

The chain carries TRBV4-1 and TRBJ2-7; TRBD2 agrees at 10 bases. Trimming took 0 bases from V and 3 from J; bases not matched to a gene: 5. Germline assignment: CDR1 MGHRA and CDR2 YSYEKL. This CDR3 is built from 16 residues. The CDR3 reads CASSQDQAGGYYEQYF. The CDR3 DNA sequence: TGCGCCAGCAGCCAAGACCAAGCGGGGGGGTACTACGAGCAGTACTTC.

The chain couples TRBV5-6 to TRBJ1-5; weak D call: TRBD1 (6 bases). The germline V and J ends were trimmed by 0 bases and 1 base, with 14 bases remaining between them. This CDR3 comprises 17 residues. CDR1 is SGHDT and CDR2 is YYEEEE in the germline V gene. CDR3 bases: TGTGCCAGCAGCTTGGGTTCTGACAGGTCGAGCAATCAGCCCCAGCATTTT. This sequence encodes CASSLGSDRSSNQPQHF.

The V gene is TRBV15, the J gene TRBJ2-3; no clear D gene. The CDR3 consists of 16 residues. Between the trimmed V and J ends, which lost 0 bases and 1 base, there was a span of 11 bases. The germline gives CDR1 LNHNV, CDR2 YYDKDF (reference sequence). CDR3 in DNA: TGTGCCACCAGCAGAGATGGCGCAGGACGCACAGATACGCAGTATTTT. Translated: CATSRDGAGRTDTQYF. Supplemented by reference TRBV15 and TRBJ2-3, the full variable domain reads DAMVIQNPRYQVTQFGKPVTLSCSQTLNHNVMYWYQQKSSQAPKLLFHYYDKDFNNEADTPDNFQSRRPNTSFCFLDIRSPGLGDTAMYLCATSRDGAGRTDTQYFGPGTRLTVL.

This sequence joins TRBV19 and TRBJ1-5; D is unresolved. V lost 5 bases and J lost 4, with 12 bases in between. Germline CDR1 is LNHDA and CDR2 is SQIVND (reference sequence). CDR3 length equals 14 residues. This CDR3 reads CASSGRVGNQPQHF. The CDR3 nucleotides read TGTGCCAGTAGTGGGAGGGTTGGTAATCAGCCCCAGCATTTT.

The chain recombines TRBV2 with TRBJ1-5; D uncertain. Germline-derived CDR1 and CDR2 are SNHLY and FYNNEI. Between the trimmed V and J ends, which lost 7 bases and 3 bases, there was a span of 13 bases. The CDR3 runs to 14 residues. Here the CDR3 DNA reads TGTGCCAGCAAGGGTCGGCTTACCAATCAGCCCCAGCATTTT. Residues: CASKGRLTNQPQHF.

This clone is a singleton in its sample. The chain uses TRBV30 and TRBJ2-5; D ambiguous. CDR3 size: 13 residues. Germline CDR1 GTSNPN, CDR2 SVGIG (reference sequence). Trimming pared 5 bases from V and 1 base from J, leaving 11 bases between. Written as DNA, the CDR3 is TGTGCCTGGTTACCTAACCCCCAAGAGACCCAGTACTTC. Encoded protein: CAWLPNPQETQYF.